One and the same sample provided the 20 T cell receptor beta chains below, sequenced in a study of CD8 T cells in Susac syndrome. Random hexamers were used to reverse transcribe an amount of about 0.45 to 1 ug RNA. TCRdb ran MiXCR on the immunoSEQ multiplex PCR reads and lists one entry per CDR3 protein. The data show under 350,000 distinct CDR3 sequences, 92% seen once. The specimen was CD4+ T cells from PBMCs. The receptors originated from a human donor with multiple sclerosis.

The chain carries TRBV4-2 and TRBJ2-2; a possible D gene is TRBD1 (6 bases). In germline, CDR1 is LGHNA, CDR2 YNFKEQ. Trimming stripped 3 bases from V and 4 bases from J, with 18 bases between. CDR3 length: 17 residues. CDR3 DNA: TGTGCCAGCAGCCAGGCCCTCCGGGACAAGGGCACCGGGGAGCTGTTTTTT. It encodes CASSQALRDKGTGELFF.

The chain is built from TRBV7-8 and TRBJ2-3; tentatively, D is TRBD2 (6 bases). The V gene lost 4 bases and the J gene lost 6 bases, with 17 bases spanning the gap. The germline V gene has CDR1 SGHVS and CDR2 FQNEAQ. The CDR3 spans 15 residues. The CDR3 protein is CASSWRLGARDTQYF. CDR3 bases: TGTGCCAGCAGCTGGCGACTAGGAGCGCGTGATACGCAGTATTTT. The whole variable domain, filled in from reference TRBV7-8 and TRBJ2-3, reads GAGVSQSPRYKVAKRGQDVALRCDPISGHVSLFWYQQALGQGPEFLTYFQNEAQLDKSGLPSDRFFAERPEGSVSTLKIQRTQQEDSAVYLCASSWRLGARDTQYFGPGTRLTVL.

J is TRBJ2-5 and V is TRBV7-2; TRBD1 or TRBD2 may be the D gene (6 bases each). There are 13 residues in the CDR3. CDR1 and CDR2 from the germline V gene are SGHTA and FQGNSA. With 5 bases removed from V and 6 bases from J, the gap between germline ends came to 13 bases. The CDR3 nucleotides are TGTGCCAGCAGCCACGGAGGGGGAAAGACCCAGTACTTC. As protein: CASSHGGGKTQYF.

CDR3 bases: TGTGCCTCAGGGGAGGGAAACACTGAAGCTTTCTTT. It codes for CASGEGNTEAFF. This rearrangement joins TRBV7-9 to TRBJ1-1; TRBD1 might be the D (6 bases). From germline, CDR1 is SEHNR and CDR2 FQNEAQ (reference sequence). The CDR3 covers 12 residues. V lost 11 bases and J lost 2, with 12 bases in between.

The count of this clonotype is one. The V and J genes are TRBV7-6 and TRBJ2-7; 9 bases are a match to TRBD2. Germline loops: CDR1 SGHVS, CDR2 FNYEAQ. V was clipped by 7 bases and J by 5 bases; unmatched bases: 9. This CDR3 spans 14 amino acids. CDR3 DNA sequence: TGTGCCAGCACCCGCGGGGGGGCAACGGACGAGCAGTACTTC. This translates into CASTRGGATDEQYF.

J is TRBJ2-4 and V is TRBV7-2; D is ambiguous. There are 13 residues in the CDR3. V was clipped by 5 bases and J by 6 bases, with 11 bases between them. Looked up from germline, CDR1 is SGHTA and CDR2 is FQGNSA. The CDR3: CASSQIRGNIQYF. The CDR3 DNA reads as TGTGCCAGCAGCCAGATCCGCGGAAACATTCAGTACTTC. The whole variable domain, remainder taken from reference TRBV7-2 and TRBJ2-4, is GAGVSQSPSNKVTEKGKDVELRCDPISGHTALYWYRQSLGQGLEFLIYFQGNSAPDKSGLPSDRFSAERTGGSVSTLTIQRTQQEDSAVYLCASSQIRGNIQYFGAGTRLSVL.

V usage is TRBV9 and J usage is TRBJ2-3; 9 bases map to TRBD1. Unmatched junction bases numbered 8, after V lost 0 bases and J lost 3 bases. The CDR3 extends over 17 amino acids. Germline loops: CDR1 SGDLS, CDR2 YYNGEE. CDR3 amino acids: CASSVASGTGRTDTQYF. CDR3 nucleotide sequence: TGTGCCAGCAGCGTAGCTTCCGGGACAGGGAGGACAGATACGCAGTATTTT. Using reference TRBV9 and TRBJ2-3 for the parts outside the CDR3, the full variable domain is DSGVTQTPKHLITATGQRVTLRCSPRSGDLSVYWYQQSLDQGLQFLIQYYNGEERAKGNILERFSAQQFPDLHSELNLSSLELGDSALYFCASSVASGTGRTDTQYFGPGTRLTVL.

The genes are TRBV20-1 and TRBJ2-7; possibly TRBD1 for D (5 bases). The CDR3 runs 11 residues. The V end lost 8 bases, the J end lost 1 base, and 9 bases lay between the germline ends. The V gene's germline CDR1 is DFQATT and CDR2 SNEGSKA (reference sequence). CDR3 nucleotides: TGCAGTATCCAGGGTTCCTACGAGCAGTACTTC. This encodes CSIQGSYEQYF.

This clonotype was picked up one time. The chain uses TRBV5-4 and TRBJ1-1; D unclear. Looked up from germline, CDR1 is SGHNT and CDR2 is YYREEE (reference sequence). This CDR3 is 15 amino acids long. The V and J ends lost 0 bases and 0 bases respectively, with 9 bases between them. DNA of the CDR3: TGTGCCAGCAGCTTGGGTCAGGCCATGAACACTGAAGCTTTCTTT. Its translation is CASSLGQAMNTEAFF.

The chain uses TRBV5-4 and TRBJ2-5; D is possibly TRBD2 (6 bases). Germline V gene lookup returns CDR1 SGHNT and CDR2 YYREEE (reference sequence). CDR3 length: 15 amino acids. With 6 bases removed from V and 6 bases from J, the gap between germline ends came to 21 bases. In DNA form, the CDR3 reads TGTGCCAGCAAGCCGGGACTTAGCGATAGCCAGACCCAGTACTTC. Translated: CASKPGLSDSQTQYF. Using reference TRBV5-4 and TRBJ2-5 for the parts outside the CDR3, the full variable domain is ETGVTQSPTHLIKTRGQQVTLRCSSQSGHNTVSWYQQALGQGPQFIFQYYREEENGRGNFPPRFSGLQFPNYSSELNVNALELDDSALYLCASKPGLSDSQTQYFGPGTRLLVL.

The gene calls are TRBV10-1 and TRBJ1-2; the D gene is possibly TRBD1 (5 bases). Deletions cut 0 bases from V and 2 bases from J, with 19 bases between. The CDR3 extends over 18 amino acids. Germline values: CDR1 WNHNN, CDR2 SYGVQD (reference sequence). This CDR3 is CASSESTGPPTRNYGYTF. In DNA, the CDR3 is TGCGCCAGCAGTGAGTCAACGGGGCCCCCCACTCGAAACTATGGCTACACCTTC.

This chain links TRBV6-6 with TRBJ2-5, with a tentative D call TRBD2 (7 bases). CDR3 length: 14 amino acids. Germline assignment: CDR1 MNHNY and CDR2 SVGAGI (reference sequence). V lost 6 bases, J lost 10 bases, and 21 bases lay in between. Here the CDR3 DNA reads TGTGCCAGCAGGGAGACAGGCGCCCGGGGGGACCAGTACTTC. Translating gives CASRETGARGDQYF.

Here the CDR3 reads CSAFPTTGGGEKLFF. In nucleotides, the CDR3 is TGCAGTGCTTTCCCCACGACAGGGGGGGGTGAAAAACTGTTTTTT. The chain has TRBV20-1 and TRBJ1-4; TRBD1 aligns across 9 bases. The CDR3 is 15 residues long. The trim removed 5 bases at V and 7 bases at J, leaving 11 bases unmatched. Per germline, CDR1 DFQATT and CDR2 SNEGSKA (reference sequence).

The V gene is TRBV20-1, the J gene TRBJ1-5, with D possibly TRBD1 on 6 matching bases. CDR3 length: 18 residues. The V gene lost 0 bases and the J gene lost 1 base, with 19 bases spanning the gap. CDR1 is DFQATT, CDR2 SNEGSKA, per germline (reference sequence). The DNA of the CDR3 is TGCAGTGCTAGAGACCTGGCAGGGGAAGGCCTAAGCAATCAGCCCCAGCATTTT. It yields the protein CSARDLAGEGLSNQPQHF.

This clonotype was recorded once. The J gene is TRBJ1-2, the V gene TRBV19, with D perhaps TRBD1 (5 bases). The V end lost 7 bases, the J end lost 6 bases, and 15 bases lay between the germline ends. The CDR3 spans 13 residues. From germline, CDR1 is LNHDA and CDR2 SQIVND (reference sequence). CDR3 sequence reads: CASKEGGGDGYTF. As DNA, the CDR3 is TGTGCCAGTAAAGAGGGCGGGGGAGATGGCTACACCTTC.

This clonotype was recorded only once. The CDR3 sequence is CASSLTSSNEQFF. As DNA, the CDR3 is TGTGCCAGCAGCTTAACGTCCAGCAATGAGCAGTTCTTC. This sequence joins TRBV7-3 and TRBJ2-1; D remains ambiguous. The V end was cut by 0 bases, the J end by 6 bases, with 6 bases between. This CDR3 region has 13 residues. Germline V lookup: CDR1 SGHTA, CDR2 FQGTGA.

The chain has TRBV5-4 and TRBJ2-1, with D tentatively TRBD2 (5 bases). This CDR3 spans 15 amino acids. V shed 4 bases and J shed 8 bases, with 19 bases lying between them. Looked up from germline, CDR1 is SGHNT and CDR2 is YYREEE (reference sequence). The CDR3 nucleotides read TGTGCCAGCAGCGCTGACGGAGGCGAGGCGGATGAGCAGTTCTTC. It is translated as CASSADGGEADEQFF.

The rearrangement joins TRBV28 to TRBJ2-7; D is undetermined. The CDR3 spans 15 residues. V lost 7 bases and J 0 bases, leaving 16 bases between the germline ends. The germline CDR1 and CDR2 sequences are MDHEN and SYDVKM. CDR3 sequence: CASNLGPISSYEQYF. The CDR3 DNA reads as TGTGCCAGCAACTTAGGACCAATAAGCTCCTACGAGCAGTACTTC.

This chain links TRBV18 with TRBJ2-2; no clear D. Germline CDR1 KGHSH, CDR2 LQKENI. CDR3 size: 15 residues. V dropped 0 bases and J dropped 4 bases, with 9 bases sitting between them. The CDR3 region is CASSPPVRSTGELFF. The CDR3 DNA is TGTGCCAGCTCACCACCGGTTAGGAGCACCGGGGAGCTGTTTTTT.

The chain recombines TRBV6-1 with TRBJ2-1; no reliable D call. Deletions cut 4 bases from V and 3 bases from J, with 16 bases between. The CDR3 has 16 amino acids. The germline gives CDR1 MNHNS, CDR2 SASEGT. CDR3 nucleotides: TGTGCCAGCAGTGGACGGAGAGCCCAAATCTACAATGAGCAGTTCTTC. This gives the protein CASSGRRAQIYNEQFF.